A selection of T cell receptor beta chains follows, all from one sample in a study of beta chain features in type 1 diabetes. Assay: immunoSEQ multiplex PCR; the TCRdb copy retains only in-frame clones and omits some. This sample has 850,000 to 900,000 clones, with roughly a sixth found just once. The sample comprised naive CD4+ T cells from blood. These receptors came from a woman under 30 in good health. Each CDR3 is given with its conserved first and last residue. Fields, in order: V gene, CDR3 protein.

TRBV2	CASSDARGTGGAEQFF
TRBV19	CASSTEVRTERSQPQHF
TRBV7-9	CASSLAQLAGADTQYF
TRBV2	CASSTSSVQETQYF
TRBV27	CASSYSGGAEEQYF
TRBV19	CASSPYGTGRTEAFF
TRBV14	CASSHSGELFF
TRBV28	CASSQGPYGYTF
TRBV10-3	CAISGSEEQYF
TRBV6-1	CASSVSSRGSGNEQFF
TRBV10-3	CAIREREGTDTQYF
TRBV18	CASSPQGGGAGGYEQYF
TRBV29-1	CSVRGLADYNEQFF
TRBV2	CASSEGAAQAFF
TRBV5-4	CASSPGLAGVNEQYF
TRBV10-3	CAISVLGIEQYF
TRBV7-9	CASSSKNLNEQFF
TRBV6-6	CASTPRSNEQFF
TRBV4-2	CASSQNAGTSGETQYF
TRBV28	CASSGNNYGYTF
TRBV9	CASSPAGGRGETQYF
TRBV19	CASTDPRDANYGYTF
TRBV29-1	CSVDLGTSGEQYF
TRBV2	CASSVQLYNEQFF
TRBV28	CASSPLRGGYNQPQHF
TRBV7-3	CASSFTPGGQGLREQFF
TRBV10-3	CAISDSLGAGGISYEQYF
TRBV7-3	CASSFSGLAGFNEQFF
TRBV2	CASRLAGLAKNIQYF
TRBV5-1	CASSLGGHMFPGELFF
TRBV7-8	CASSLVTLGGRVHEQYF
TRBV4-1	CASSQLTGDQPQHF
TRBV28	CASRDEQGFYGYTF
TRBV9	CASSAGVPGANVLTF
TRBV2	CASSSKGYEKLFF
TRBV6-5	CASGSTYQETQYF
TRBV4-3	CASSQAGANQYEQYF
TRBV28	CASSPTGSGAQHEQFF
TRBV14	CASRRGTDTQYF
TRBV5-4	CASSLGLAGVDIQYF
TRBV9	CASSLGCGRSAKNIQYF
TRBV7-9	CASSPRLVRMNTEAFF
TRBV5-7	CASSLGGLDCEQYF
TRBV29-1	CSVDGQTSYNEQFF
TRBV18	CASSPRGSDTQYF
TRBV29-1	CSVEDLRDSTDTQYF
TRBV9	CASSATDSFSSGNTIYF
TRBV4-3	CASSQTGQVSGNTIYF
TRBV6-1	CASSETAGVETQYF
TRBV7-9	CASRLGQASNEQFF